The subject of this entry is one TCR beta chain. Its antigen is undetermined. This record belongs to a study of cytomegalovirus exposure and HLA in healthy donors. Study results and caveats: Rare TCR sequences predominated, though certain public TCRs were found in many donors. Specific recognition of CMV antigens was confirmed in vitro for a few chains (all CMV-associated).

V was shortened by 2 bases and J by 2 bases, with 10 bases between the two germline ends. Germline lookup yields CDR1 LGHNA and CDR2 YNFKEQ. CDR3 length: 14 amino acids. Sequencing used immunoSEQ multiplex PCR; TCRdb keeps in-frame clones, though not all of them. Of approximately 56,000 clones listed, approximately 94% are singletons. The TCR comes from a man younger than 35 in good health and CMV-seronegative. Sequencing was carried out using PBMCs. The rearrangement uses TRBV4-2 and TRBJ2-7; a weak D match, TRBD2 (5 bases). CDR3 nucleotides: TGTGCCAGCAGCCAACTGGGAGAGACCTACGAGCAGTACTTC. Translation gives CASSQLGETYEQYF.